This paragraph reports one T cell receptor (beta chain). Its antigen is undetermined. The CDR3 extends 3 residues past the end of the read, so its final part is completed from the germline J gene. These data belong to a study of T cell clonality in common variable immunodeficiency. V lost 5 bases, J lost 1 base, and 19 bases lay in between. This CDR3 has 17 residues. Germline CDR1 LNHDA, CDR2 SQIVND (reference sequence). Profiling relied on immunoSEQ multiplex PCR, and the TCRdb table lists in-frame clones only, not all of them. The specimen gives fewer than 25,000 clones without singletons; the ten biggest hold around 6.6%. CVID meant reduced serum IgG, IgA and/or IgM plus specific antibody deficiency. Most patients and controls had Caucasian heritage. Study-wide results and caveats: Reportedly, TCR beta sequences from common variable immunodeficiency showed fewer deletions and N-nucleotide insertions.

V is TRBV19 and J is TRBJ2-3; D unresolved. This receptor was identified in a human donor with common variable immunodeficiency. The sequencing sample was made of peripheral blood mononuclear cells. Partial CDR3 DNA: TGTGCCAGTAGTTCGGAGACTGGAAGCTGGGGCACAGATACG. Translated, it gives CASSSETGSWGTDT. The entire CDR3 sequence reads CASSSETGSWGTDTQYF.